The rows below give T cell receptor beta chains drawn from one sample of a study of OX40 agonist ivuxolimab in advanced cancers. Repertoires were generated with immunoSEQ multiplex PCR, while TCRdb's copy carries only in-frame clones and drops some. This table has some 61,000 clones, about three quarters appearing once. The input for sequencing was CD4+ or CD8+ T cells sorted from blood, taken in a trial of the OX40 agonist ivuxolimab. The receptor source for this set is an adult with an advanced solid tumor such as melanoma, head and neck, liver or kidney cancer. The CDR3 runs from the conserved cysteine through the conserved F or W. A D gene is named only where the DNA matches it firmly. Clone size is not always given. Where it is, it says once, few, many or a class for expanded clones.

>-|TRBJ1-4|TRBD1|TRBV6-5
CASSIRQGEGEKLFF
TGTGCCAGCAGTATTCGACAGGGAGAGGGTGAAAAACTGTTTTTT
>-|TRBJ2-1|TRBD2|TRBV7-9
CASSSREGGYNEQFF
TGTGCCAGCAGCTCCCGGGAGGGAGGTTACAATGAGCAGTTCTTC
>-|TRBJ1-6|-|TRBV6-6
CASSYSLNSPLHF
TGTGCCAGCAGTTACTCGCTAAATTCACCCCTCCACTTT
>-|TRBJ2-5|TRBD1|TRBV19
CASSIIGQDGETQYF
TGTGCCAGTAGCATCATCGGACAGGACGGGGAGACCCAGTACTTC
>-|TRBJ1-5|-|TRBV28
CASSGAREYSNQPQHF
TGTGCCAGCAGTGGGGCCAGAGAATATAGCAATCAGCCCCAGCATTTT
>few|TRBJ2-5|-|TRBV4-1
CASSQDRSLQETQYF
TGCGCCAGCAGCCAAGATCGGAGCTTGCAAGAGACCCAGTACTTC
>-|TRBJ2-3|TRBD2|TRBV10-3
CAIGATSGGADTDTQYF
TGTGCCATCGGAGCGACTAGCGGGGGGGCTGACACAGATACGCAGTATTTT
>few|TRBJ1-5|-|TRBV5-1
CASSLGDNQPQHF
TGCGCCAGCAGCTTAGGGGACAATCAGCCCCAGCATTTT
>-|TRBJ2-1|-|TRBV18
CASSRFPQQNNEQFF
TGTGCCAGCTCTCGATTTCCACAACAGAACAATGAGCAGTTCTTC
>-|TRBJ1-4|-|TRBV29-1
CSVVTGTNEKLFF
TGCAGCGTTGTCACAGGCACTAATGAAAAACTGTTTTTT
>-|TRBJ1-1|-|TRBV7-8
CASSLGQTKAFF
TGTGCCAGCAGCTTAGGGCAAACTAAAGCTTTCTTT
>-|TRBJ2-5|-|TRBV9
CASSAIQETQYF
TGTGCCAGCAGCGCGATTCAAGAGACCCAGTACTTC
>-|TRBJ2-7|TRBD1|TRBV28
CASIRDRGNEQYF
TGTGCCAGCATCCGGGACAGGGGGAACGAGCAGTACTTC
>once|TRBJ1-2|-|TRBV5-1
CASSPQENYGYTF
TGCGCCAGCAGCCCTCAGGAAAACTATGGCTACACCTTC
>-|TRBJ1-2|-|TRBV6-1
CASSEVGYTF
TGTGCCAGCAGTGAAGTCGGCTACACCTTC
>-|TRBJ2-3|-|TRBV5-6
CASSLYPDTQYF
TGTGCCAGCAGCTTATATCCAGATACGCAGTATTTT